These 25 T cell receptor beta chains were sequenced from one sample in a study of T cell changes during pregnancy in multiple sclerosis. Profiled with immunoSEQ multiplex PCR; TCRdb holds only in-frame clones, not every one. This repertoire shows over 70,000 clones, approximately 90% found once; its top ten account for 1.5% to 2%. This specimen consisted of peripheral blood, obtained in the first trimester of pregnancy. The origin of the receptors is a female donor in good health, enrolled as a control in a pregnancy study.

The chain recombines TRBV30 with TRBJ2-5, with TRBD2 matching over 13 bases. V was clipped by 7 bases and J by 0 bases; unmatched bases: 11. The germline CDR1 and CDR2 sequences are GTSNPN and SVGIG (reference sequence). The CDR3 consists of 17 residues. As DNA, the CDR3 is TGTGCCTCCTCGCGGACTAGCGGGAGATTCCACCAAGAGACCCAGTACTTC. Translation gives CASSRTSGRFHQETQYF.

CDR3 bases: TGTGCCATCAGTGCCCCTCGACTAGCTTACGAGCAGTACTTC. Protein sequence: CAISAPRLAYEQYF. This chain joins TRBV10-3 and TRBJ2-7; 7 bases line up with TRBD2. The CDR3 is made up of 14 amino acids. Per germline, CDR1 ENHRY and CDR2 SYGVKD. J lost 4 bases, V lost 4 bases, and 7 bases had no gene match.

V and J are TRBV9 and TRBJ1-1; a weak D match, TRBD1 (5 bases). There are 15 residues in the CDR3. Germline CDR1 reads SGDLS; CDR2 reads YYNGEE. The V gene lost 3 bases and the J gene lost 0 bases, with 12 bases spanning the gap. CDR3 sequence (DNA): TGTGCCAGCAGCGGCAGGGCGGAAATGAACACTGAAGCTTTCTTT. It codes for CASSGRAEMNTEAFF. The whole variable domain, remainder taken from reference TRBV9 and TRBJ1-1, is DSGVTQTPKHLITATGQRVTLRCSPRSGDLSVYWYQQSLDQGLQFLIQYYNGEERAKGNILERFSAQQFPDLHSELNLSSLELGDSALYFCASSGRAEMNTEAFFGQGTRLTVV.

J is TRBJ1-1 and V is TRBV9; the match to TRBD1 covers 7 bases. Germline CDR1 is SGDLS and CDR2 is YYNGEE. Germline trimming cut 0 bases from V and 7 bases from J; bases unmatched to any gene: 3. The CDR3 length is 13 residues. In DNA form, the CDR3 reads TGTGCCAGCAGCGTAGGGACAGGAGGTGAAGCTTTCTTT. Its protein product is CASSVGTGGEAFF.

The chain joins TRBV11-3 to TRBJ2-5, with 9 bases matching TRBD2. Looked up from germline, CDR1 is SGHNT and CDR2 is YENEEA. V was pared by 5 bases and J by 2 bases, with 3 bases of the junction left unmatched. This CDR3 is 14 amino acids long. CDR3 sequence (DNA): TGTGCCAGCAGCCCTAGCGGGGTGCAAGAGACCCAGTACTTC. It translates to CASSPSGVQETQYF.

The chain employs TRBV5-5 and TRBJ2-5, with TRBD2 matching 7 bases. Germline V gives CDR1 SGHKS, CDR2 YYEKEE (reference sequence). The CDR3 extends over 15 amino acids. Germline trimming cut 2 bases from V and 5 bases from J; bases unmatched to any gene: 9. CDR3 in DNA: TGTGCCAGCAGCTTAGGGTGGGAGGGCCATGAGACCCAGTACTTC. Its translation: CASSLGWEGHETQYF.

The chain has TRBV2 and TRBJ2-1; 8 nucleotides match TRBD2. The CDR3 loop spans 14 amino acids. Germline V CDR1 and CDR2: SNHLY, FYNNEI. V shed 9 bases and J 8 bases; nucleotides not matched to a gene: 12. CDR3: CARGTRVIRDEQFF. The CDR3 DNA follows: TGTGCCAGGGGGACTAGAGTGATAAGGGATGAGCAGTTCTTC.

The V call is TRBV29-1, the J call TRBJ2-5; TRBD1 might be the D (6 bases). CDR3 length: 13 residues. The germline V gene has CDR1 SQVTM and CDR2 ANQGSEA. The ends were cut back, 7 bases at V and 2 bases at J, with 14 bases in the middle. CDR3 residues: CSGAPGQQETQYF. The CDR3 DNA reads TGCAGCGGGGCCCCGGGACAACAAGAGACCCAGTACTTC.

A remark on this clone: The DNA is omitted, as the CDR3 cannot be located on it reliably, and the CDR3 follows TCRdb's listing. The chain couples TRBV11-2 to TRBJ1-3. The germline V gene has CDR1 SGHAT and CDR2 FQNNGV. The CDR3 is 16 residues long, counting both termini. CDR3 in amino acids: CASSFGPGTNGNTIYF.

Turning to this clone: An end of the junction differs from the germline gene, which may be a read error. V gene TRBV7-7 combines with J gene TRBJ2-7, with TRBD1 matching over 9 bases. CDR1 and CDR2 (germline): SSHAT, FNYEAQ (reference sequence). The CDR3 contains 14 residues. In nucleotides, the CDR3 is TGTGCTAGCAGCTTAGGGACAGGGCTAAACGAGCAGTACTTC. Translating gives CASSLGTGLNEQYF.

The CDR3 bases are TGTGCCAGCAGCAAAGTGCAGGGCCAAAGCTCTGGGGCCAACGTCCTGACTTTC. Translating it yields CASSKVQGQSSGANVLTF. V gene TRBV21-1 combines with J gene TRBJ2-6; the D segment call TRBD1 is taken from the table without a DNA check. TRBV21-1 is deemed a pseudogene. This CDR3 spans 18 amino acids.

V usage is TRBV6-5 and J usage is TRBJ1-5; D call uncertain. CDR3 length equals 12 residues. Germline lookup yields CDR1 MNHEY and CDR2 SVGAGI. V gave up 5 bases and J gave up 4 bases, with 6 bases separating them. CDR3 region: CASSRRNQPQHF. CDR3 coding DNA: TGTGCCAGCAGTCGCAGAAATCAGCCCCAGCATTTT.

The J gene is TRBJ2-3, the V gene TRBV14; TRBD2 matches at 8 bases. The CDR3 loop spans 16 amino acids. Trimming at V came to 2 bases and at J to 3 bases, leaving 7 bases not matched to a gene. Germline CDR1 reads SGHDN; CDR2 reads FVKESK. The CDR3 loop is CASSQTGGGATDTQYF. As DNA, the CDR3 is TGTGCCAGCAGCCAAACCGGGGGGGGCGCAACAGATACGCAGTATTTT.

The chain uses TRBV6-1 and TRBJ2-5; 10 positions match TRBD2. CDR1 MNHNS and CDR2 SASEGT come from the germline V gene. The CDR3 runs to 15 residues. With V trimmed by 2 bases and J by 1 base, 1 base remained unmatched. The CDR3 is CASSELAGGQETQYF. The CDR3 coding sequence is TGTGCCAGCAGTGAATTAGCGGGAGGCCAAGAGACCCAGTACTTC.

This clone was observed once. V and J are TRBV28 and TRBJ2-1; tentatively, D is TRBD2 (7 bases). The CDR3 has 21 amino acids. The germline V and J ends were trimmed by 7 bases and 0 bases, with 31 bases remaining between them. CDR1 is MDHEN, CDR2 SYDVKM, per germline. CDR3 protein: CASTLPPGGTGPDPSYNEQFF. The CDR3 region has the DNA TGTGCCAGCACCCTACCCCCGGGGGGCACCGGGCCCGATCCCTCCTACAATGAGCAGTTCTTC.

This clone was picked up one time. The gene calls are TRBV6-6 and TRBJ2-2; 7 bases map to TRBD1. The trim removed 2 bases at V and 3 bases at J, leaving 3 bases unmatched. The CDR3 is made up of 15 amino acids. In germline, CDR1 is MNHNY, CDR2 SVGAGI (reference sequence). In DNA, the CDR3 is TGTGCCAGCAGTTACGGGACAGCCCACACCGGGGAGCTGTTTTTT. This encodes CASSYGTAHTGELFF.

The chain is built from TRBV5-6 and TRBJ2-5; 9 nucleotides align to TRBD2. V shed 3 bases, J shed 3 bases, and the junction held 6 bases outside the gene matches. The germline CDR1 and CDR2 sequences are SGHDT and YYEEEE. The length of the CDR3 is 15 residues. The CDR3 DNA reads as TGTGCCAGCAGCTCTCCGGGACTAGCTAAAGAGACCCAGTACTTC. This codes for CASSSPGLAKETQYF. Full variable domain (remainder filled in from reference TRBV5-6 and TRBJ2-5): DAGVTQSPTHLIKTRGQQVTLRCSPKSGHDTVSWYQQALGQGPQFIFQYYEEEERQRGNFPDRFSGHQFPNYSSELNVNALLLGDSALYLCASSSPGLAKETQYFGPGTRLLVL.

The chain carries TRBV4-2 and TRBJ2-2; 10 bases are shared with TRBD1. CDR3 length: 15 amino acids. Germline assignment: CDR1 LGHNA and CDR2 YNFKEQ. After removal of 4 bases from V and 3 bases from J, the junction contained 2 bases not matched to a gene. The DNA of the CDR3 is TGTGCCAGCAGCCCCGGGACAGGGGACACCGGGGAGCTGTTTTTT. Protein sequence: CASSPGTGDTGELFF.

J is TRBJ2-5 and V is TRBV27; 7 bases map to TRBD2. V shed 5 bases and J 1 base; nucleotides not matched to a gene: 7. CDR1 MNHEY and CDR2 SMNVEV come from the germline V gene (reference sequence). This CDR3 comprises 15 residues. For the CDR3, the DNA is TGTGCCAGCAGTCCATCCTGGGGGGGCCAAGAGACCCAGTACTTC. This sequence encodes CASSPSWGGQETQYF.

The chain employs TRBV4-1 and TRBJ1-2, with D perhaps TRBD1 (6 bases). The CDR3 runs 14 residues. Germline values: CDR1 MGHRA, CDR2 YSYEKL. V was clipped by 3 bases and J by 4 bases, with 12 bases between them. The CDR3 DNA sequence: TGCGCCAGCAGCCAGGCACAGGGACCCTATGGCTACACCTTC. Its protein product is CASSQAQGPYGYTF.

The V and J genes are TRBV30 and TRBJ2-1, with 8 bases identical to TRBD1. Germline V gene sequence: CDR1 GTSNPN, CDR2 SVGIG (reference sequence). This CDR3 is built from 15 residues. V lost 7 bases and J lost 5; bases outside the gene matches: 13. CDR3 protein: CAFYETGVMDNEQFF. CDR3 coding DNA: TGTGCCTTCTACGAGACAGGGGTTATGGACAATGAGCAGTTCTTC.

The gene calls are TRBV6-1 and TRBJ2-5, with D possibly TRBD2 on 6 matching bases. The DNA end lines up better with TRBJ2-7; the J call may be wrong. Germline V gene data show CDR1 as MNHNS and CDR2 as SASEGT. The CDR3 length is 12 residues. The CDR3 protein is CASSERGYEQYF. DNA for the CDR3: TGTGCCAGCAGTGAACGGGGGTACGAGCAGTACTTC.

The CDR3 protein is CASSESDTSNQPQHF. The DNA for the CDR3 is TGTGCCAGCAGTGAATCGGACACCTCCAATCAGCCCCAGCATTTT. V usage is TRBV25-1 and J usage is TRBJ1-5, with TRBD1 as a possible D gene (5 bases). V was trimmed by 1 base and J by 3 bases, leaving 10 bases between them. CDR1 and CDR2 (germline): MGHDK, SYGVNS. The CDR3 is 15 residues long.

This chain's CDR3 is CSVEDRTGGRYEQYF. In DNA form, the CDR3 reads TGCAGCGTTGAAGATCGAACGGGAGGGCGGTACGAGCAGTACTTC. V and J are TRBV29-1 and TRBJ2-7, with 8 bases matching TRBD2. The CDR3 runs to 15 residues. Germline V gene sequence: CDR1 SQVTM, CDR2 ANQGSEA. V shed 0 bases and J 4 bases; nucleotides not matched to a gene: 8.

V gene TRBV5-6 combines with J gene TRBJ2-1; 7 bases match TRBD2. The V and J ends lost 4 bases and 0 bases, in that order; junction bases with no gene match: 16. This CDR3 region has 19 residues. The germline gives CDR1 SGHDT, CDR2 YYEEEE. The CDR3 DNA follows: TGTGCCAGCAGCCTACTGGGACTACAGTCCCCTTCCTCCTACAATGAGCAGTTCTTC. Amino acid sequence: CASSLLGLQSPSSYNEQFF. The full variable domain, in which reference TRBV5-6 and TRBJ2-1 provide the parts outside the CDR3, is DAGVTQSPTHLIKTRGQQVTLRCSPKSGHDTVSWYQQALGQGPQFIFQYYEEEERQRGNFPDRFSGHQFPNYSSELNVNALLLGDSALYLCASSLLGLQSPSSYNEQFFGPGTRLTVL.